Following are 32 T cell receptor beta chains from one sample sequenced in a study of CD8 T cells in Susac syndrome. Reverse transcription of roughly 0.5 to 1 ug RNA was carried out with random hexamers. TCRdb itself ran the immunoSEQ multiplex PCR reads through MiXCR, one entry per CDR3 protein. The sample holds 110,000 or so distinct CDR3 sequences, 85% to 95% seen once. Sequencing input: CD4+ T cells from PBMCs. Every receptor here comes from a human donor with multiple sclerosis.

The gene calls are TRBV7-2 and TRBJ1-5; D is perhaps TRBD1 (6 bases). The CDR3 spans 16 residues. The germline gives CDR1 SGHTA, CDR2 FQGNSA. V gave up 4 bases and J gave up 0 bases, with 13 bases separating them. The CDR3 DNA reads as TGTGCCAGCAGCTCCCCCGGGGACATTAGCAATCAGCCCCAGCATTTT. Translated, it gives CASSSPGDISNQPQHF. Full variable domain (outside the CDR3, taken from reference TRBV7-2 and TRBJ1-5): GAGVSQSPSNKVTEKGKDVELRCDPISGHTALYWYRQSLGQGLEFLIYFQGNSAPDKSGLPSDRFSAERTGGSVSTLTIQRTQQEDSAVYLCASSSPGDISNQPQHFGDGTRLSIL.

The CDR3 protein is CAWSPTGADTEAFF. For the CDR3, the DNA is TGTGCCTGGAGTCCCACAGGGGCGGACACTGAAGCTTTCTTT. This chain uses TRBV30 with TRBJ1-1; 7 bases line up with TRBD1. The V gene end was trimmed by 2 bases and the J gene end by 3 bases; junction bases not matched to a gene: 6. Germline V lookup: CDR1 GTSNPN, CDR2 SVGIG (reference sequence). This CDR3 has 14 residues. Looking up the rest from reference TRBV30 and TRBJ1-1 gives the full variable domain: SQTIHQWPATLVQPVGSPLSLECTVEGTSNPNLYWYRQAAGRGLQLLFYSVGIGQISSEVPQNLSASRPQDRQFILSSKKLLLSDSGFYLCAWSPTGADTEAFFGQGTRLTVV.

This chain connects TRBV2 to TRBJ2-7, with D tentatively TRBD1 (5 bases). Trimming pared 5 bases from V and 4 bases from J, leaving 12 bases between. Germline V gene data show CDR1 as SNHLY and CDR2 as FYNNEI. The CDR3 is 13 residues long. This chain's CDR3 is CASSRQGRYEQYF. As DNA, the CDR3 is TGTGCCAGCAGTAGGCAGGGAAGGTACGAGCAGTACTTC. Using reference TRBV2 and TRBJ2-7 for the parts outside the CDR3, the full variable domain is EPEVTQTPSHQVTQMGQEVILRCVPISNHLYFYWYRQILGQKVEFLVSFYNNEISEKSEIFDDQFSVERPDGSNFTLKIRSTKLEDSAMYFCASSRQGRYEQYFGPGTRLTVT.

The chain links TRBV7-8 to TRBJ1-5; D is possibly TRBD1 (6 bases). The V end was cut by 5 bases, the J end by 1 base, with 12 bases between. The CDR3 length is 15 residues. Germline CDR1 is SGHVS and CDR2 is FQNEAQ. The CDR3 spells CASSPLDRSNQPQHF. CDR3 DNA: TGTGCCAGCAGCCCTCTGGACAGAAGCAATCAGCCCCAGCATTTT.

With regard to this clonotype: Germline and junction disagree at one end, which may indicate a read error. The chain recombines TRBV4-2 with TRBJ2-5; 8 bases align to TRBD1. This CDR3 region has 14 residues. Germline loops: CDR1 LGHNA, CDR2 YNFKEQ. CDR3 nucleotide sequence: TGTGCCAGCAGCAAAGAGGGACAGGAAATGACCCAGTACTTC. This translates into CASSKEGQEMTQYF.

The chain recombines TRBV20-1 with TRBJ1-1; D possibly corresponds to TRBD1 (5 bases). In germline, CDR1 is DFQATT, CDR2 SNEGSKA (reference sequence). The CDR3 contains 14 residues. Trimming pared 0 bases from V and 7 bases from J, leaving 15 bases between. The CDR3 region has the DNA TGCAGTGCTAGAGAGGGCAGGGCACCCGTTGAAGCTTTCTTT. Translation gives CSAREGRAPVEAFF.

The chain has TRBV5-1 and TRBJ1-2; possibly TRBD1 for D (5 bases). The length of the CDR3 is 16 residues. Germline loops: CDR1 SGHRS, CDR2 YFSETQ. Deletions cut 0 bases from V and 5 bases from J, with 17 bases between. The CDR3 region has the DNA TGCGCCAGCAGCTTGGACCCCGGGACGGTGACTTATGGCTACACCTTC. Amino acids: CASSLDPGTVTYGYTF. The full variable domain, rest sourced from reference TRBV5-1 and TRBJ1-2, is KAGVTQTPRYLIKTRGQQVTLSCSPISGHRSVSWYQQTPGQGLQFLFEYFSETQRNKGNFPGRFSGRQFSNSRSEMNVSTLELGDSALYLCASSLDPGTVTYGYTFGSGTRLTVV.

In nucleotides, the CDR3 is TGTGCCAGCAGAACTAACTATGGCTACACCTTC. Its protein is CASRTNYGYTF. The J gene is TRBJ1-2, the V gene TRBV6-2 or TRBV6-3; D not resolved. In germline, CDR1 is MNHEY, CDR2 SVGEGT. There are 11 residues in the CDR3. Trimming took off 6 bases at V and 0 bases at J, with 2 bases between the two ends.

The chain joins TRBV19 to TRBJ1-4; TRBD1 matches at 9 bases. V trimming: 7 bases; J trimming: 0 bases; junction bases outside the gene matches: 9. The germline CDR1 and CDR2 sequences are LNHDA and SQIVND (reference sequence). The CDR3 runs to 17 residues. The CDR3 loop is CASTLRGTGSTNEKLFF. The CDR3 DNA reads as TGTGCCAGTACCCTGAGGGGGACAGGGTCAACTAATGAAAAACTGTTTTTT. The full variable domain, in which reference TRBV19 and TRBJ1-4 provide the parts outside the CDR3, is DGGITQSPKYLFRKEGQNVTLSCEQNLNHDAMYWYRQDPGQGLRLIYYSQIVNDFQKGDIAEGYSVSREKKESFPLTVTSAQKNPTAFYLCASTLRGTGSTNEKLFFGSGTQLSVL.

This clonotype appeared once. The chain is built from TRBV5-1 and TRBJ2-7; 10 bases line up with TRBD2. Germline V lookup: CDR1 SGHRS, CDR2 YFSETQ. Trimming cost V 3 bases and J 2 bases; bases outside gene matches: 14. The CDR3 extends over 18 amino acids. CDR3 sequence (DNA): TGCGCCAGCAGCTCCGGAAGCTTCGGGCTAGCGGGGGCCTACGAGCAGTACTTC. It is translated as CASSSGSFGLAGAYEQYF.

V gene TRBV11-2 combines with J gene TRBJ2-7, with a weak D call TRBD1 (6 bases). CDR3 length: 17 amino acids. Looked up from germline, CDR1 is SGHAT and CDR2 is FQNNGV. The V end was cut by 5 bases, the J end by 5 bases, with 25 bases between. In DNA form, the CDR3 reads TGTGCCAGCAGCGACTTATTGCTCCGGGACAAGACACACGAGCAGTACTTC. Its translation: CASSDLLLRDKTHEQYF.

V and J are TRBV6-5 and TRBJ1-1; no definite D call. The CDR3 is 16 amino acids. Trimming shortened V by 5 bases and J by 0 bases, and 16 bases separated the two germline ends. CDR1 is MNHEY and CDR2 is SVGAGI in the germline V gene. The CDR3 region is CASSPSAATLNTEAFF. The CDR3 DNA is TGTGCCAGCAGTCCCTCGGCGGCAACTTTGAACACTGAAGCTTTCTTT.

The gene calls are TRBV30 and TRBJ1-1; TRBD1 is a possible D gene (5 bases). Trimming removed 3 bases at V and 2 bases at J, with 10 bases between. Germline V gene data show CDR1 as GTSNPN and CDR2 as SVGIG (reference sequence). The length of the CDR3 is 13 residues. This CDR3 reads CAWRLRGNTEAFF. As DNA, the CDR3 is TGTGCCTGGAGACTACGGGGCAACACTGAAGCTTTCTTT.

A single count supports this clonotype. The chain carries TRBV11-1 and TRBJ2-1; no clear D. Trimming pared 8 bases from V and 1 base from J, leaving 12 bases between. The germline CDR1 and CDR2 sequences are SGHAT and FQDESV (reference sequence). The CDR3 totals 14 residues. CDR3 amino acids: CASVHRRSYNEQFF. The CDR3 coding sequence is TGTGCCAGCGTTCACCGAAGGTCCTACAATGAGCAGTTCTTC.

The chain is built from TRBV30 and TRBJ2-3; 11 bases line up with TRBD2. Unmatched junction bases numbered 6, after V lost 5 bases and J lost 2 bases. The CDR3 contains 15 residues. Germline CDR1 and CDR2: GTSNPN and SVGIG (reference sequence). The CDR3 region is CAWDGLAGHTDTQYF. For the CDR3, the DNA is TGTGCCTGGGACGGACTAGCGGGTCACACAGATACGCAGTATTTT.

The rearrangement uses TRBV4-3 and TRBJ2-1; D not certain. Deletions cut 1 base from V and 0 bases from J, with 7 bases between. This CDR3 has 15 amino acids. Looked up from germline, CDR1 is LGHNA and CDR2 is YSLEER. In DNA, the CDR3 is TGCGCCAGCAGCCAAGTCCTTAGCTCCTACAATGAGCAGTTCTTC. Protein product: CASSQVLSSYNEQFF.

The chain links TRBV5-1 to TRBJ1-2; TRBD1 might be the D (5 bases). The V and J ends lost 6 bases and 1 base respectively, with 16 bases between them. The CDR3 is made up of 15 amino acids. Germline V CDR1 and CDR2: SGHRS, YFSETQ. CDR3 sequence (DNA): TGCGCCAGCAATAGGGGCAGTGGGGTTAACTATGGCTACACCTTC. Translating it yields CASNRGSGVNYGYTF.

The chain carries TRBV2 and TRBJ2-5; 8 bases are shared with TRBD1. This CDR3 is built from 15 residues. CDR1 and CDR2 (germline): SNHLY, FYNNEI. Trimming at V came to 6 bases and at J to 0 bases, leaving 6 bases not matched to a gene. CDR3 coding DNA: TGTGCCAGCAGCGGACAGGGATTATACCAAGAGACCCAGTACTTC. It encodes CASSGQGLYQETQYF.

This chain connects TRBV30 to TRBJ2-2; 10 nucleotides align to TRBD2. CDR1 is GTSNPN, CDR2 SVGIG, per germline (reference sequence). CDR3 length: 16 residues. V lost 0 bases, J lost 4 bases, and 5 bases stayed unmatched. Here the CDR3 DNA reads TGTGCCTGGAGTGTCCTAGCGGGGGTGTCCACCGGGGAGCTGTTTTTT. This sequence encodes CAWSVLAGVSTGELFF.

The gene calls are TRBV7-9 and TRBJ2-7, with D perhaps TRBD1 (5 bases). This CDR3 comprises 13 residues. The germline gives CDR1 SEHNR, CDR2 FQNEAQ (reference sequence). V lost 5 bases and J lost 3, with 11 bases in between. CDR3 in amino acids: CASSPARDYEQYF. The CDR3 nucleotides are TGTGCCAGCAGCCCCGCCAGGGACTACGAGCAGTACTTC.

This chain uses TRBV19 with TRBJ1-1; D gene ambiguous. Germline V lookup: CDR1 LNHDA, CDR2 SQIVND (reference sequence). The V and J ends lost 3 bases and 1 base respectively, with 6 bases between them. The CDR3 has 13 residues. CDR3 nucleotide sequence: TGTGCCAGTAGTATTAACGGGAACACTGAAGCTTTCTTT. This gives the protein CASSINGNTEAFF.

This chain uses TRBV12-3 or TRBV12-4 with TRBJ1-1, with a tentative D call TRBD1 (6 bases). Trimming took off 3 bases at V and 1 base at J, with 9 bases between the two ends. The CDR3 contains 14 residues. Here the CDR3 DNA reads TGTGCCAGCAGTTTTCAGGGGCGGAACACTGAAGCTTTCTTT. Protein sequence: CASSFQGRNTEAFF.

This chain links TRBV9 with TRBJ1-2, with 7 bases matching TRBD1. Germline V lookup: CDR1 SGDLS, CDR2 YYNGEE. The CDR3 runs 12 residues. Germline trimming cut 4 bases from V and 8 bases from J; bases unmatched to any gene: 5. CDR3 protein: CASSLYRGGYTF. The CDR3 DNA reads TGTGCCAGCAGCCTCTACAGGGGAGGCTACACCTTC. Drawing the rest from reference TRBV9 and TRBJ1-2, the complete variable domain is DSGVTQTPKHLITATGQRVTLRCSPRSGDLSVYWYQQSLDQGLQFLIQYYNGEERAKGNILERFSAQQFPDLHSELNLSSLELGDSALYFCASSLYRGGYTFGSGTRLTVV.

The genes are TRBV2 and TRBJ1-2; D is possibly TRBD1 (5 bases). The CDR3 is made up of 12 amino acids. Germline CDR1 is SNHLY and CDR2 is FYNNEI. The V end lost 6 bases, the J end lost 4 bases, and 9 bases lay between the germline ends. CDR3 region: CASRVDSYGYTF. The CDR3 nucleotides are TGTGCCAGCAGAGTAGACAGCTATGGCTACACCTTC.

V and J are TRBV18 and TRBJ1-1, with a possible D match to TRBD1 (6 bases). Germline CDR1 is KGHSH and CDR2 is LQKENI. The CDR3 spans 15 residues. Trimming shortened V by 3 bases and J by 1 base, and 12 bases separated the two germline ends. CDR3 DNA: TGTGCCAGCTCACCCTCCGGGGGGCGGAACACTGAAGCTTTCTTT. Translating it yields CASSPSGGRNTEAFF. Full variable domain (outside the CDR3, taken from reference TRBV18 and TRBJ1-1): NAGVMQNPRHLVRRRGQEARLRCSPMKGHSHVYWYRQLPEEGLKFMVYLQKENIIDESGMPKERFSAEFPKEGPSILRIQQVVRGDSAAYFCASSPSGGRNTEAFFGQGTRLTVV.

The rearrangement uses TRBV9 and TRBJ2-1; no reliable D call. Trimming left V 0 bases short and J 5 bases short, with 6 bases between. In germline, CDR1 is SGDLS, CDR2 YYNGEE. The CDR3 is 13 amino acids. The CDR3 loop reads CASSVASNNEQFF. CDR3 nucleotide sequence: TGTGCCAGCAGCGTAGCCTCTAACAATGAGCAGTTCTTC.

The chain uses TRBV29-1 and TRBJ1-1; 7 bases fit TRBD1. The CDR3 is 11 amino acids. J was trimmed by 10 bases and V by 4 bases; bases with no gene match: 6. In germline, CDR1 is SQVTM, CDR2 ANQGSEA. CDR3 coding DNA: TGCAGCGTTGGGGACAGACGAAGAGCTTTCTTT. It yields the protein CSVGDRRRAFF.

The table lists this clonotype with a few counts. The rearrangement uses TRBV10-3 and TRBJ2-7; 13 bases match TRBD2. CDR3 size: 13 residues. Trimming cost V 9 bases and J 3 bases; bases outside gene matches: 2. Looked up from germline, CDR1 is ENHRY and CDR2 is SYGVKD. CDR3 sequence reads: CAIRLAGGYEQYF. Here the CDR3 DNA reads TGTGCCATTAGACTAGCGGGGGGCTACGAGCAGTACTTC.

This rearrangement joins TRBV2 to TRBJ2-7; D is uncertain. The germline gives CDR1 SNHLY, CDR2 FYNNEI. V shed 7 bases and J shed 2 bases, with 6 bases lying between them. This CDR3 region has 11 residues. Here the CDR3 DNA reads TGTGCCAGCAAAAGGGCCTACGAGCAGTACTTC. As protein: CASKRAYEQYF.

The chain has TRBV27 and TRBJ1-2; D uncertain. Per the germline V gene, CDR1 is MNHEY and CDR2 is SMNVEV (reference sequence). V gave up 1 base and J gave up 8 bases, with 8 bases separating them. This CDR3 contains 12 residues. DNA for the CDR3: TGTGCCAGCAGTTTATTGGAGCGAGGCTACACCTTC. This encodes CASSLLERGYTF.

The chain has TRBV18 and TRBJ2-5; 8 positions match TRBD2. This CDR3 is 15 amino acids long. Trimming removed 2 bases from V and 8 bases from J; junction bases left unmatched: 10. Germline V gene lookup returns CDR1 KGHSH and CDR2 LQKENI. The CDR3: CASSPSGERGPTQYF. CDR3 nucleotides: TGTGCCAGCTCACCATCCGGGGAGCGGGGGCCCACCCAGTACTTC.

V is TRBV20-1 and J is TRBJ2-2, with 10 bases aligning to TRBD1. V dropped 5 bases and J dropped 8; count of bases not matched to a gene: 8. Per the germline V gene, CDR1 is DFQATT and CDR2 is SNEGSKA (reference sequence). The CDR3 sequence is 14 residues long. The CDR3 region is CSAARTGGSGELFF. CDR3 sequence (DNA): TGCAGTGCTGCTAGGACAGGGGGATCGGGGGAGCTGTTTTTT.